The 13 T cell receptor beta chains below were found in one sample sequenced in a study of T cell responses to AZD1222 COVID-19 vaccine (dated by TCRdb to 2020 to 2022). What this sample's time point label stands for: about 28 days (+/-7) after the second vaccine dose. Library method: the immunoSEQ multiplex PCR assay. What TCRdb holds here is the immuneACCESS table cut down to in-frame rearrangements. Part of the clones is not present; checked against another copy, under half of the missing clones reflect an unresolved V gene, and the others are unexplained. The table for this sample lists about 77,000 clones; 80% to 95% of them were counted only once. Around 4.5% of the sample lies in the top ten. The material sequenced was peripheral blood, taken 28 days after the second AZD1222 dose. Receptors were obtained from an adult who received the AZD1222 COVID-19 vaccine.

The chain uses TRBV7-8 and TRBJ1-1; D not resolved. This CDR3 has 16 amino acids. Germline V gene lookup returns CDR1 SGHVS and CDR2 FQNEAQ. V lost 3 bases and J 0 bases, leaving 14 bases between the germline ends. DNA of the CDR3: TGTGCCAGCAGCTTCCCTCGTGGAGAAATGAACACTGAAGCTTTCTTT. Amino acids: CASSFPRGEMNTEAFF.

This chain links TRBV3-1 (or the pseudogene TRBV3-2) with TRBJ1-2; 10 bases agree with TRBD1. The CDR3 runs to 16 residues. CDR1 is LGHDT and CDR2 is YNNKEL in the germline V gene (reference sequence). The J segment lost 4 bases and the V segment lost 0 bases, leaving 5 bases of the junction unmatched. The CDR3 nucleotides read TGTGCCAGCAGCCAAGAGGGACAGGGGCTATTCTATGGCTACACCTTC. Its translation: CASSQEGQGLFYGYTF.

CDR3 coding DNA: TGTGCCTGGAGCGGTGGTGTCTTGGGTGGTCTGTCCCTCCACTTT. Its translation is CAWSGGVLGGLSLHF. The chain employs TRBV30 and TRBJ1-6, with D uncertain. The ends were cut back, 3 bases at V and 14 bases at J, with 23 bases in the middle. Per germline, CDR1 GTSNPN and CDR2 SVGIG (reference sequence). The length of the CDR3 is 15 residues.

The chain combines TRBV21-1 with TRBJ1-4. TRBV21-1 is reported as a pseudogene. CDR3 length: 14 residues. CDR3 loop: CASRFIDSDEKLFF. The CDR3 bases are TGTGCCAGCAGATTTATCGACTCAGATGAAAAACTGTTTTTT.

The chain recombines TRBV6-5 with TRBJ1-4, with D possibly matching TRBD1 (5 bases). Germline assignment: CDR1 MNHEY and CDR2 SVGAGI. The CDR3 contains 14 residues. The V end lost 6 bases, the J end lost 8 bases, and 16 bases lay between the germline ends. The DNA of the CDR3 is TGTGCCAGCAGACCGGGGGGTGAGTCGGAAAAACTGTTTTTT. Its protein product is CASRPGGESEKLFF.

This clone appeared a single time. V usage is TRBV6-4 and J usage is TRBJ1-1; D remains ambiguous. The CDR3 length is 13 residues. V was cut by 0 bases and J by 8 bases, with 10 bases left in between. CDR1 MRHNA and CDR2 SNTAGT come from the germline V gene. The CDR3 DNA sequence: TGTGCCAGCAGTGACTCAAAGGGAAGGGAAGCTTTCTTT. Amino acids: CASSDSKGREAFF.

The chain employs TRBV7-2 and TRBJ2-5, with 8 positions matching TRBD1. Germline V lookup: CDR1 SGHTA, CDR2 FQGNSA. The CDR3 loop spans 15 amino acids. V gave up 1 base and J gave up 5 bases; unmatched junction bases: 6. The CDR3 is CASSLDRRGRETQYF. Written as DNA, the CDR3 is TGTGCCAGCAGCTTAGATCGCAGGGGGCGGGAGACCCAGTACTTC.

This clone appeared a single time. The V call is TRBV29-1, the J call TRBJ2-2; the match to TRBD2 covers 9 bases. This CDR3 is built from 14 residues. J was trimmed by 4 bases and V by 4 bases; bases with no gene match: 4. CDR1 and CDR2 (germline): SQVTM, ANQGSEA. The CDR3 loop is CSVVAGGGTGELFF. CDR3 DNA sequence: TGCAGCGTTGTGGCGGGAGGGGGCACCGGGGAGCTGTTTTTT.

The V and J genes are TRBV30 and TRBJ1-2, with TRBD1 as a possible D gene (5 bases). The CDR3 contains 12 residues. From germline, CDR1 is GTSNPN and CDR2 SVGIG (reference sequence). Between the trimmed V and J ends, which lost 0 bases and 6 bases, there was a span of 8 bases. The CDR3 region has the DNA TGTGCCTGGAGTGTTGTAGGGGATGGCTACACCTTC. Translating gives CAWSVVGDGYTF.

The chain links TRBV30 to TRBJ2-2; D remains unclear. Germline CDR1 GTSNPN, CDR2 SVGIG (reference sequence). This CDR3 contains 13 residues. V was shortened by 3 bases and J by 4 bases, with 9 bases between the two germline ends. CDR3: CAWREHFTGELFF. CDR3 coding DNA: TGTGCCTGGAGGGAACACTTCACCGGGGAGCTGTTTTTT.

The chain is built from TRBV27 and TRBJ2-5; a weak D match, TRBD2 (7 bases). V lost 4 bases and J 5 bases, leaving 20 bases between the germline ends. The germline V gene has CDR1 MNHEY and CDR2 SMNVEV (reference sequence). This CDR3 comprises 16 residues. The CDR3 here is CASSYRSGGRMETQYF. The CDR3 DNA is TGTGCCAGCAGTTACCGGTCCGGGGGGCGCATGGAGACCCAGTACTTC.

The chain has TRBV9 and TRBJ2-2, with no clear D. The CDR3 totals 13 residues. Trimming took off 4 bases at V and 7 bases at J, with 11 bases between the two ends. Germline V CDR1 and CDR2: SGDLS, YYNGEE. The CDR3 DNA sequence: TGTGCCAGCAGCTATGATTTAAGCGGGGAGCTGTTTTTT. Its protein is CASSYDLSGELFF.

The J gene is TRBJ2-3, the V gene TRBV7-8; 12 bases match TRBD2. The CDR3 length is 15 residues. Germline V gene lookup returns CDR1 SGHVS and CDR2 FQNEAQ. With V trimmed by 5 bases and J by 4 bases, 4 bases remained unmatched. This CDR3 is CASSATSGSPDTQYF. The CDR3 region has the DNA TGTGCCAGCAGCGCGACTAGCGGGAGCCCAGATACGCAGTATTTT.